These T cell receptor beta chains were read from a single sample in a study of blood T cell repertoires in COVID-19. The repertoire was sequenced with immunoSEQ multiplex PCR; TCRdb's copy has only in-frame clones and lacks some. The sample includes around 140,000 clones, roughly 89% seen only once; the top ten take about 3.2%. The sequenced material came from peripheral blood. The receptors were sampled from a man aged 60 to 75 with active or convalescent COVID-19. The CDR3 runs from the conserved cysteine through the conserved F or W. Fields, in order: CDR3 DNA, CDR3 protein, J gene, V gene, clone size, CDR3 length, D gene. The D gene is left open where the match is weak. Clone size is stated in some rows and not others, as once, few, many or a class when expanded.

TGTGCCAGCAGTTACTCGGTCCAGGGGGCTAACTATGGCTACACCTTC CASSYSVQGANYGYTF TRBJ1-2 TRBV6-5 once 16 TRBD1
TGTGCCAGCAGCTTACAGGCCGCCGAAAAACTGTTTTTT CASSLQAAEKLFF TRBJ1-4 TRBV11-2 NA 13 NA
TGTGCCAGCAGCTTGTATGATAGCGGGGGGGCGGAAGATACGCAGTATTTT CASSLYDSGGAEDTQYF TRBJ2-3 TRBV5-5 NA 17 TRBD2
TGTGCCAGCAGGATGGACAGGGGCTATGGCTACACCTTC CASRMDRGYGYTF TRBJ1-2 TRBV21-1 once 13 NA
TGTGCCAGCAGCCGCCGGGGAGTCACAGATACGCAGTATTTT CASSRRGVTDTQYF TRBJ2-3 TRBV5-6 few 14 NA
TGTGCCAGCAGTGAAGGGACAGGGGTTGGTCAGCCCCAGCATTTT CASSEGTGVGQPQHF TRBJ1-5 TRBV2 NA 15 TRBD1
TGTGCCATCAGGAAGTCTGTAACAGGGGACACCGGGGAGCTGTTTTTT CAIRKSVTGDTGELFF TRBJ2-2 TRBV10-3 NA 16 TRBD1
TGTGCCAGCAGTGACTTAGCGGGGAATGAGCAGTTCTTC CASSDLAGNEQFF TRBJ2-1 TRBV2 NA 13 TRBD2
TGTGCCAGCAGGGCCGGGACAGGGGGTAAAGATGAGCAGTTCTTC CASRAGTGGKDEQFF TRBJ2-1 TRBV6-5 NA 15 TRBD1
TGTGCCAGCAGTTACGCGTACACCGGGGAGCTGTTTTTT CASSYAYTGELFF TRBJ2-2 TRBV6-6 NA 13 NA
TGTGCCAGCAGCGCCGGGAGTAGCGGGGGTACCTACGAGCAGTACTTC CASSAGSSGGTYEQYF TRBJ2-7 TRBV5-4 NA 16 TRBD2
TGTGCCAGCAGCACCCAGCGGGGGACCACAGATACGCAGTATTTT CASSTQRGTTDTQYF TRBJ2-3 TRBV21-1 NA 15 NA
TGCGCCAGCAGCTTGGGCACGGCAGGGGCCACAGATACGCAGTATTTT CASSLGTAGATDTQYF TRBJ2-3 TRBV5-1 NA 16 NA
TGTGCCAGCACTCCTGCCGGGACAGGGGGCGGCGAGCAGTACTTC CASTPAGTGGGEQYF TRBJ2-7 TRBV28 once 15 TRBD1
TGTGCCAGCAGCGTAACGGGGTCTCCCTCGGGACAGAACACTGAAGCTTTCTTT CASSVTGSPSGQNTEAFF TRBJ1-1 TRBV9 NA 18 NA
TGTGCCAGCAGCAAGGACAGGGCTCGGGCTAATGAAAAACTGTTTTTT CASSKDRARANEKLFF TRBJ1-4 TRBV7-2 NA 16 TRBD1
TGTGCCAGCAGTACCTCCGACAAGGTTGCCTACGAGCAGTACTTC CASSTSDKVAYEQYF TRBJ2-7 TRBV28 NA 15 NA
TGTGCCAGCAGCCAAGATCCCTTGTCGGGACTAGCGGGAGTGGCGCAGGACGATGAGCAGTTCTTC CASSQDPLSGLAGVAQDDEQFF TRBJ2-1 TRBV3-1/TRBV3-2 once 22 TRBD2
TGTGCCAGCAGCCAAGGGAGCGGGGTCTACGAGCAGTACTTC CASSQGSGVYEQYF TRBJ2-7 TRBV3-1/TRBV3-2 NA 14 TRBD2
TGTGCCAGCAGCCTTGAGGTAAGCTTCAACACTGAAGCTTTCTTT CASSLEVSFNTEAFF TRBJ1-1 TRBV28 NA 15 NA
TGTGCCAGCAGCCGTCTAGACGGGGAATACACCGGGGAGCTGTTTTTT CASSRLDGEYTGELFF TRBJ2-2 TRBV21-1 NA 16 NA
TGTGCCAGCAGCTTAAGCGTCTCTGGAAACACCATATATTTT CASSLSVSGNTIYF TRBJ1-3 TRBV7-2 NA 14 NA
TGTGCCAGCAGCTCGCTAGGGGGGGGCACAGATACGCAGTATTTT CASSSLGGGTDTQYF TRBJ2-3 TRBV4-2 NA 15 NA
TGTGCCTGGAGCGCGGGGAGCTACGAGCAGTACTTC CAWSAGSYEQYF TRBJ2-7 TRBV30 NA 12 NA
TGTGCCAGCTCCCCGGGGACAGGGGGTGGTTCACCCCTCCACTTT CASSPGTGGGSPLHF TRBJ1-6 TRBV3-1/TRBV3-2 NA 15 TRBD1
TGTGCCAGCAGAGCTACTCTGGGAGAGGGAGACACTGAAGCTTTCTTT CASRATLGEGDTEAFF TRBJ1-1 TRBV9 NA 16 NA
TGCGCCAGCAGCCAGCTGGGACTAGCGGGATATACGCAGTATTTT CASSQLGLAGYTQYF TRBJ2-3 TRBV4-3 NA 15 TRBD2
TGTGCCAGCAGCTTTCGACAGGGGCTCCGTTCCTACGAGCAGTACTTC CASSFRQGLRSYEQYF TRBJ2-7 TRBV5-5 NA 16 TRBD1
TGCAGCGTTCAAGGGGGGGATGCCAGTCAGCCCCAGCATTTT CSVQGGDASQPQHF TRBJ1-5 TRBV29-1 NA 14 NA
TGTGCCAGTAGTATATCCCGGGGAAGGGCTGGGGCCAACGTCCTGACTTTC CASSISRGRAGANVLTF TRBJ2-6 TRBV19 NA 17 NA
TGTGCCAGCAGCAAAACCCAGGGGATAGGCAATTCACCCCTCCACTTT CASSKTQGIGNSPLHF TRBJ1-6 TRBV7-9 NA 16 NA
TGCAGCGTAAGACAGGGCTCTGGAAACACCATATATTTT CSVRQGSGNTIYF TRBJ1-3 TRBV29-1 once 13 TRBD1
TGTGCCAGCAAGCCGACCTCGGCGGGGTACAATGAGCAGTTCTTC CASKPTSAGYNEQFF TRBJ2-1 TRBV28 NA 15 NA
TGTGCCAGCAGCTTAAACGGACTAGGATCGAATACGGAGACCCAGTACTTC CASSLNGLGSNTETQYF TRBJ2-5 TRBV5-4 NA 17 TRBD2
TGTGCCAGCTCACCACCGGGCGGGGTGGTTAATCAGCCCCAGCATTTT CASSPPGGVVNQPQHF TRBJ1-5 TRBV18 NA 16 NA
TGTGCCAGCAGTTTAACAGATACGCAGTATTTT CASSLTDTQYF TRBJ2-3 TRBV5-8 NA 11 NA
TGTGCCAGCAGCCAAGGATTTGCCGCGGGGCACTATGGCTACACCTTC CASSQGFAAGHYGYTF TRBJ1-2 TRBV14 NA 16 NA
TGTGCCAGCACCCCATACGTGGCCGCTGAAGCTTTCTTT CASTPYVAAEAFF TRBJ1-1 TRBV12-3/TRBV12-4 once 13 NA
TGTGCCAGCAGCTTAGACGGGGGTGGGATCTACGAGCAGTACTTC CASSLDGGGIYEQYF TRBJ2-7 TRBV7-2 NA 15 NA
TGCGCCAGCAGCCAATTGACTAGCGGGGGTTCGGATACGCAGTATTTT CASSQLTSGGSDTQYF TRBJ2-3 TRBV4-1 NA 16 TRBD2
TGTGCCACCAGCACCTTAGGGGGCGGGACCTCCGACAATGAGCAGTTCTTC CATSTLGGGTSDNEQFF TRBJ2-1 TRBV15 NA 17 NA
TGTGCCAGCAGCCTACAGGGACGGAAAGCTTTCTTT CASSLQGRKAFF TRBJ1-1 TRBV3-1/TRBV3-2 NA 12 NA
TGTGCCAGCAGCCCTAGCGGGACCTACGAGCAGTACTTC CASSPSGTYEQYF TRBJ2-7 TRBV7-9 few 13 TRBD2
TGTGCCAGCAGAATAACAGCGGGGACAGATACGCAGTATTTT CASRITAGTDTQYF TRBJ2-3 TRBV6-5 few 14 TRBD2
TGTGCCAGCTCACCGGGACAGGCGCCCAATCAGCCCCAGCATTTT CASSPGQAPNQPQHF TRBJ1-5 TRBV18 NA 15 TRBD1
TGTGCTAGTGGTCCCGCAGGTCCTGGCTACACCTTC CASGPAGPGYTF TRBJ1-2 TRBV12-5 NA 12 NA
TGTGCCAGCAGCTTACAACCCGGGGAGACCCAGTACTTC CASSLQPGETQYF TRBJ2-5 TRBV7-2 NA 13 NA
TGTGCCAGCAGCCAAGGCCGCGGATATAATCAGCCCCAGCATTTT CASSQGRGYNQPQHF TRBJ1-5 TRBV4-2 NA 15 NA
TGTGCCAGCAGTTTACGACAGCATTATGGCTACACCTTC CASSLRQHYGYTF TRBJ1-2 TRBV12-3/TRBV12-4 NA 13 NA
TGTGCCAGCAGCCAATCGGGAGGGACTGAGCAGTTCTTC CASSQSGGTEQFF TRBJ2-1 TRBV3-1/TRBV3-2 once 13 TRBD2
TGCGCCAGCAGTGACCCCGACAGGGGCGAGCAGTTCTTC CASSDPDRGEQFF TRBJ2-1 TRBV10-2 NA 13 TRBD1
TGCGCCAGCAGCCAAAGCGGGGGGGCCTACGAGCAGTACTTC CASSQSGGAYEQYF TRBJ2-7 TRBV4-1 once 14 TRBD2
TGTGCCAGCAGACACAGGGGGTCTGGCTACACCTTC CASRHRGSGYTF TRBJ1-2 TRBV6-5 NA 12 TRBD1